These T cell receptor beta chains were read from a single sample in a study of T-cell reconstitution after alpha-beta-depleted transplantation in children. Each CDR3 protein is one row after TCRdb ran MiXCR on the PCR reads. Of some 600,000 distinct CDR3 sequences in the sample, around 16% were seen once. The sequenced sample was PBMCs from the stem cell graft donor, obtained from the stem cell graft. The receptors originated from a human donor who donated a stem cell graft to a child with acute myeloid leukemia. Both conserved end residues are part of each CDR3. The D gene is left open where the match is weak. Only some rows state a clone size, as once, few, many or a class for expanded clones.

abundance: many; v_gene: TRBV5-1; j_gene: TRBJ1-1; d_gene: -; CDR3nt: TGCGCCAGCAGCTTGCGACCCAGCGCTGAAGCTTTCTTT; CDR3aa: CASSLRPSAEAFF
abundance: -; v_gene: TRBV12-3/TRBV12-4; j_gene: TRBJ2-6; d_gene: TRBD2; CDR3nt: TGTGCCAGCAGTCCGCGTATAGGGAGCGGGGCTGGGGCCAACGTCCTGACTTTC; CDR3aa: CASSPRIGSGAGANVLTF
abundance: -; v_gene: TRBV12-3/TRBV12-4; j_gene: TRBJ2-3; d_gene: TRBD2; CDR3nt: TGTGCCAGCCTCAGCGGGGGGGGCGATACGCAGTATTTT; CDR3aa: CASLSGGGDTQYF
abundance: -; v_gene: TRBV24-1; j_gene: TRBJ2-2; d_gene: TRBD1; CDR3nt: TGTGCCACCAGTGATTTCCCCCAGGGGGTCGCCGGGGAGCTGTTTTTT; CDR3aa: CATSDFPQGVAGELFF
abundance: many; v_gene: TRBV7-2; j_gene: TRBJ1-2; d_gene: TRBD1; CDR3nt: TGTGCCAGCAGCTTAGGGGGACAGGGGGGCTATGGCTACACCTTC; CDR3aa: CASSLGGQGGYGYTF
abundance: many; v_gene: TRBV10-3; j_gene: TRBJ2-1; d_gene: -; CDR3nt: TGTGCCATCAGTGATCTTAGGGAGGAGGGGCAGTTCTTC; CDR3aa: CAISDLREEGQFF
abundance: many; v_gene: TRBV6-1; j_gene: TRBJ1-5; d_gene: -; CDR3nt: TGTGCCAGCAGTGAACGTTATAGCAATCAGCCCCAGCATTTT; CDR3aa: CASSERYSNQPQHF
abundance: many; v_gene: TRBV13; j_gene: TRBJ2-1; d_gene: -; CDR3nt: TGTGCCAGCAGCTTAGGCCTACATGAGCAGTTCTTC; CDR3aa: CASSLGLHEQFF
abundance: -; v_gene: TRBV5-1; j_gene: TRBJ2-3; d_gene: TRBD1; CDR3nt: TGCGCCAGCAGACTTGCGAACCCCGGGACAGGGGGCCGAGATACGCAGTATTTT; CDR3aa: CASRLANPGTGGRDTQYF
abundance: few; v_gene: TRBV12-3/TRBV12-4; j_gene: TRBJ2-3; d_gene: -; CDR3nt: TGTGCCAGCAGTCCTTCATCCCCTACAGATACGCAGTATTTT; CDR3aa: CASSPSSPTDTQYF
abundance: few; v_gene: TRBV11-2; j_gene: TRBJ2-1; d_gene: TRBD2; CDR3nt: TGTGCCAGCAGCGCTTCTAGCGGGGACAATGAGCAGTTCTTC; CDR3aa: CASSASSGDNEQFF
abundance: -; v_gene: TRBV11-2; j_gene: TRBJ2-1; d_gene: -; CDR3nt: TGTGCCAGCAGCTCGCAGACAAATGAGCAGTTCTTC; CDR3aa: CASSSQTNEQFF
abundance: many; v_gene: TRBV6-5; j_gene: TRBJ1-5; d_gene: -; CDR3nt: TGTGCCAGCAGTTACGGAGCATTGTCGGCCCAGCATTTT; CDR3aa: CASSYGALSAQHF
abundance: many; v_gene: TRBV6-1; j_gene: TRBJ2-1; d_gene: TRBD2; CDR3nt: TGTGCCAGCACCCCCGCAGGGTTAGCGGGGGACTACAATGAGCAGTTCTTC; CDR3aa: CASTPAGLAGDYNEQFF
abundance: few; v_gene: TRBV18; j_gene: TRBJ1-5; d_gene: TRBD1; CDR3nt: TGTGCCAGCTCACAAACAGGGGGCAATCAGCCCCAGCATTTT; CDR3aa: CASSQTGGNQPQHF
abundance: -; v_gene: TRBV29-1; j_gene: TRBJ1-4; d_gene: TRBD1; CDR3nt: TGCAGCGCGGAGACAGGGTTGGGCGAAAAACTGTTTTTT; CDR3aa: CSAETGLGEKLFF
abundance: -; v_gene: TRBV19; j_gene: TRBJ1-5; d_gene: TRBD1; CDR3nt: TGTGCCAGTAGAGGCCCCCCAGGGGGCGACCAGCCCCAGCATTTT; CDR3aa: CASRGPPGGDQPQHF
abundance: many; v_gene: TRBV7-2; j_gene: TRBJ1-6; d_gene: -; CDR3nt: TGTGCCAGCAGCTTAGATTGGCGTTCACCCCTCCACTTT; CDR3aa: CASSLDWRSPLHF
abundance: few; v_gene: TRBV12-3/TRBV12-4; j_gene: TRBJ2-5; d_gene: -; CDR3nt: TGTGCCAGCAGCCCGAGGGGAGAGACCCAGTACTTC; CDR3aa: CASSPRGETQYF
abundance: many; v_gene: TRBV5-1; j_gene: TRBJ1-2; d_gene: -; CDR3nt: TGCGCCAGCAGTCAGGCGGCGGACTATGGCTACACCTTC; CDR3aa: CASSQAADYGYTF
abundance: many; v_gene: TRBV10-3; j_gene: TRBJ2-1; d_gene: -; CDR3nt: TGTGCCATCAGTGGAGGGGGTATCGAGGAGCAGTTCTTC; CDR3aa: CAISGGGIEEQFF
abundance: many; v_gene: TRBV29-1; j_gene: TRBJ2-7; d_gene: -; CDR3nt: TGCAGCGTTGATATAGGGGGCTACGAGCAGTACTTC; CDR3aa: CSVDIGGYEQYF
abundance: many; v_gene: TRBV29-1; j_gene: TRBJ2-7; d_gene: TRBD2; CDR3nt: TGCAGCGTTGGGACTAGTGGGTCCTACGAGCAGTACTTC; CDR3aa: CSVGTSGSYEQYF